This TCR beta chain was sequenced for a study of CD8 T cells in ankylosing spondylitis. The V gene's germline CDR1 is SQVTM and CDR2 ANQGSEA. The CDR3 sequence is 12 residues long. Trimming stripped 5 bases from V and 8 bases from J, with 15 bases between. In its sample, this clonotype was seen a few times. TCRdb re-called the 5' RACE reads with MiXCR, one entry per CDR3 protein. The repertoire consists of 300,000 to 350,000 distinct CDR3 sequences, with around 21% occurring once and the leading ten covering 3.5%. This rearrangement joins TRBV29-1 to TRBJ1-1; D uncertain. Sample: blood, either unsorted or a sorted T cell fraction (not recorded which). The sequence derives from a female donor with ankylosing spondylitis or in good health (not recorded which). CDR3 sequence: CSVQRTGLEAFF. Here the CDR3 DNA reads TGCAGCGTTCAGAGGACGGGCCTAGAAGCTTTCTTT.